This is a list of T cell receptor beta chains from one sample in a study of T-cell reconstitution after alpha-beta-depleted transplantation in children. Each CDR3 protein gets one entry after TCRdb re-called the PCR reads with MiXCR. The data hold more than 200,000 distinct CDR3 sequences, with approximately 15% observed a single time. Source: PBMCs, mostly from graft donor cells, taken 360 days after TCRalphabeta/CD19-depleted stem cell transplant. The receptors come from a male patient aged 2 to 10 who had a stem cell transplant for acute lymphoblastic leukemia, so the T cells may come from the graft donor. Both conserved end residues are part of each CDR3. Fields, in order: D gene, V gene, J gene, clone size, CDR3 protein, CDR3 DNA. The D gene is left open where the match is weak. Not all rows give a size; the values are once, few, many and, for expanded clones, a class.

TRBD2	TRBV10-1	TRBJ2-2	few	CASSDIWTRAGELFF	TGCGCCAGCAGTGATATCTGGACTAGGGCCGGGGAGCTGTTTTTT
-	TRBV15	TRBJ1-2	-	CATSRDYLGAGSYGYTF	TGTGCCACCAGCAGAGATTATTTGGGGGCGGGAAGCTATGGCTACACCTTC
TRBD2	TRBV7-6	TRBJ2-5	many	CASSLGLAGVQETQYF	TGTGCCAGCAGCTTAGGGCTAGCGGGAGTCCAAGAGACCCAGTACTTC
-	TRBV15	TRBJ2-3	-	CATSSHLFPTDTQYF	TGTGCCACCAGCAGCCACCTTTTCCCCACTGATACGCAGTATTTT
-	TRBV24-1	TRBJ2-5	-	CATSSFGTPQETQYF	TGTGCCACCAGCTCATTCGGGACACCACAAGAGACCCAGTACTTC
-	TRBV7-2	TRBJ2-1	-	CASSLVTGSYNEQFF	TGTGCCAGCAGCTTAGTTACAGGCTCCTACAATGAGCAGTTCTTC
TRBD1	TRBV18	TRBJ2-5	few	CASSPSGGSETQYF	TGTGCCAGCTCCCCCTCAGGGGGCTCCGAGACCCAGTACTTC
-	TRBV29-1	TRBJ1-5	-	CSVEFAPGGQPQHF	TGCAGCGTGGAATTTGCACCCGGTGGTCAGCCCCAGCATTTT
-	TRBV4-2	TRBJ2-1	few	CASSQFLNNEQFF	TGTGCCAGCAGCCAGTTCTTGAACAATGAGCAGTTCTTC
-	TRBV7-2	TRBJ1-5	few	CASSLAGGRPQHF	TGTGCCAGCAGCTTAGCGGGGGGTAGGCCCCAGCATTTT
TRBD1	TRBV29-1	TRBJ2-7	-	CSVYGQGAAYEQYF	TGCAGCGTCTACGGACAGGGTGCAGCCTACGAGCAGTACTTC
-	TRBV5-1	TRBJ2-7	few	CASSLGVGQSYEQYF	TGCGCCAGCAGCCTGGGAGTCGGACAGTCCTACGAGCAGTACTTC
-	TRBV7-8	TRBJ2-3	-	CASSLYSLDTQYF	TGTGCCAGCAGCTTATATTCCCTAGATACGCAGTATTTT
-	TRBV5-1	TRBJ2-3	many	CASKRGAGGTDTQYF	TGCGCCAGCAAAAGAGGGGCAGGAGGCACAGATACGCAGTATTTT
-	TRBV7-2	TRBJ2-7	many	CASSFRERIGYEQYF	TGTGCCAGCAGCTTCCGGGAGCGAATTGGTTACGAGCAGTACTTC
TRBD2	TRBV24-1	TRBJ2-3	-	CATSDPGLAGVDTQYF	TGTGCCACCAGTGACCCGGGACTAGCGGGGGTAGATACGCAGTATTTT
TRBD2	TRBV15	TRBJ2-2	few	CATSRGLAGANTGELFF	TGTGCCACCAGCAGGGGACTAGCGGGAGCGAACACCGGGGAGCTGTTTTTT
-	TRBV5-1	TRBJ2-1	few	CASSPTPNSYNEQFF	TGCGCCAGCAGCCCCACCCCAAACTCCTACAATGAGCAGTTCTTC
-	TRBV19	TRBJ2-1	-	CASSMGNRAGAGNEQFF	TGTGCCAGTAGTATGGGGAATAGGGCGGGGGCTGGCAATGAGCAGTTCTTC
TRBD1	TRBV6-2/TRBV6-3	TRBJ2-7	few	CASSSLTGPHYYEQYF	TGTGCCAGCAGTTCCCTGACAGGGCCCCACTACTACGAGCAGTACTTC
TRBD2	TRBV20-1	TRBJ2-5	many	CSARDWTSGAEETQYF	TGCAGTGCTAGAGACTGGACTAGCGGTGCTGAAGAGACCCAGTACTTC
-	TRBV20-1	TRBJ2-2	few	CSARDSEGATGELFF	TGCAGTGCTAGAGATTCGGAGGGGGCTACCGGGGAGCTGTTTTTT
TRBD2	TRBV30	TRBJ2-2	few	CAWRGGGYTGELFF	TGTGCCTGGAGGGGCGGGGGATACACCGGGGAGCTGTTTTTT
TRBD2	TRBV11-2	TRBJ2-5	-	CASSLERAGGLPSGETQYF	TGTGCCAGCAGCTTAGAAAGGGCGGGAGGTCTCCCGTCGGGAGAGACCCAGTACTTC
-	TRBV11-2	TRBJ2-3	once	CASSFPRGFDLDTQYF	TGTGCCAGCAGCTTTCCCAGGGGCTTTGACCTAGATACGCAGTATTTT
-	TRBV7-2	TRBJ2-5	few	CASSLVGQLGGAETQYF	TGTGCCAGCAGCTTAGTCGGTCAGCTGGGGGGCGCGGAGACCCAGTACTTC
TRBD1	TRBV15	TRBJ2-7	-	CATSRGRGTGIYEQYF	TGTGCCACCAGCAGAGGACGAGGGACAGGGATCTACGAGCAGTACTTC
-	TRBV28	TRBJ2-1	few	CASSPFNQQFF	TGTGCCAGCAGTCCCTTTAATCAGCAGTTCTTC
-	TRBV7-2	TRBJ2-5	few	CASSLGRLVQETQYF	TGTGCCAGCAGCTTAGGACGACTAGTCCAAGAGACCCAGTACTTC
-	TRBV7-6	TRBJ2-2	few	CASSLIRANTGELFF	TGTGCCAGCAGCTTGATCAGGGCGAACACCGGGGAGCTGTTTTTT
-	TRBV12-3/TRBV12-4	TRBJ1-5	few	CASSLFEHQPQHF	TGTGCCAGCAGTTTGTTTGAGCATCAGCCCCAGCATTTT
-	TRBV20-1	TRBJ2-7	-	CSGRGSYEQYF	TGCAGTGGTCGGGGCTCCTACGAGCAGTACTTC
-	TRBV5-8	TRBJ2-4	-	CASSGKTPGGRNIQYF	TGTGCCAGCAGCGGAAAAACGCCCGGTGGTAGAAACATTCAGTACTTC
-	TRBV20-1	TRBJ2-1	few	CSSLFYNEQFF	TGCAGTTCCTTGTTCTACAATGAGCAGTTCTTC
-	TRBV29-1	TRBJ2-1	-	CSVDWPTNNEQFF	TGCAGCGTTGATTGGCCAACTAACAATGAGCAGTTCTTC
-	TRBV18	TRBJ2-5	once	CASSPPTPETQYF	TGTGCCAGCTCACCCCCAACTCCAGAGACCCAGTACTTC
-	TRBV7-2	TRBJ2-3	few	CASSLTQGSTQYF	TGTGCCAGCAGCTTAACCCAGGGAAGTACGCAGTATTTT
-	TRBV27	TRBJ2-2	-	CASRETGPGELFF	TGTGCCAGCAGGGAGACAGGACCCGGGGAGCTGTTTTTT
TRBD1	TRBV15	TRBJ2-2	few	CATSRGTGSGELFF	TGTGCCACCAGCAGGGGGACAGGTTCCGGGGAGCTGTTTTTT
TRBD2	TRBV10-3	TRBJ2-7	few	CAISRTSGTSSYEQYF	TGTGCCATCAGCCGGACTAGCGGTACAAGCTCCTACGAGCAGTACTTC
TRBD2	TRBV10-3	TRBJ2-3	few	CAISDGTISSTDTQYF	TGTGCCATCAGTGACGGGACTATCTCTAGCACAGATACGCAGTATTTT
TRBD2	TRBV4-2	TRBJ2-1	-	CASSPESWEGPLLNEQFF	TGTGCCAGCAGCCCCGAGTCGTGGGAGGGCCCACTATTGAATGAGCAGTTCTTC
TRBD2	TRBV29-1	TRBJ2-5	few	CSGTGTSGFKETQYF	TGCAGCGGAACAGGGACTAGCGGGTTCAAAGAGACCCAGTACTTC
TRBD2	TRBV12-3/TRBV12-4	TRBJ2-3	-	CASSFSGLAKDTQYF	TGTGCCAGCAGTTTTTCGGGACTAGCGAAAGATACGCAGTATTTT